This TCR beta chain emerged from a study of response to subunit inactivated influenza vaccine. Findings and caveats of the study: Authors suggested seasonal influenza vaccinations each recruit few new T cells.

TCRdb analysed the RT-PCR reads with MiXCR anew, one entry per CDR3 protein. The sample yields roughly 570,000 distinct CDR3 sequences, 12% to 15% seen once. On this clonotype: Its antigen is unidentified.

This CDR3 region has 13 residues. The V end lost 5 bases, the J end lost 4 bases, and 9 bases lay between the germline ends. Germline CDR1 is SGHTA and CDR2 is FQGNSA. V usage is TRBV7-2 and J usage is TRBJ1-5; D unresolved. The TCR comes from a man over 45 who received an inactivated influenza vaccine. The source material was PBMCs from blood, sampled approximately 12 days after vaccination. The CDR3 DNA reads TGTGCCAGCAGCCCCTCGTTTAATCAGCCCCAGCATTTT. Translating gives CASSPSFNQPQHF.